These 7 T cell receptor beta chains came from one sample sequenced in a study of cytomegalovirus exposure and HLA in healthy donors (dated by TCRdb to about 2017). Library preparation used the immunoSEQ multiplex PCR assay. A mixture of 60 forward primers for TCR Vbeta segments and 13 reverse primers for TCR Jbeta segments was used in the multiplex PCR. This immuneACCESS table, as held by TCRdb, lists in-frame sequences with V and J called but not all clones. Of the missing ones, under half trace to an unresolved V gene in checked studies; the others have no known cause. This sample comprises around 160,000 clones, roughly 80% of them detected only once. The ten most abundant clones make up around 6.7% of the sample. Sequenced sample: PBMCs. These receptors came from a woman in her 40s in good health and CMV-seropositive.

About this clone: Relative to the germline gene, one junction end is altered; a read error may explain this. The chain has TRBV13 and TRBJ1-2; 8 positions match TRBD1. The CDR3 runs to 14 residues. CDR1 PRHDT and CDR2 FYEKMQ come from the germline V gene (reference sequence). CDR3 amino acids: CASSIGQGLYGYTF. CDR3 coding DNA: TGTGCCAGCAGCATAGGACAGGGCCTCTATGGCTACACCTTC.

For the CDR3, the DNA is TGCGCCAGCAGCTTGATAGGGACTAGCGGGGGGGGCACAGATACGCAGTATTTT. Its protein product is CASSLIGTSGGGTDTQYF. The genes are TRBV5-1 and TRBJ2-3, with 16 bases that match TRBD2. Germline CDR1 is SGHRS and CDR2 is YFSETQ. This CDR3 is 18 amino acids long. The trim removed 1 base at V and 1 base at J, leaving 3 bases unmatched.

This chain uses TRBV2 with TRBJ1-1; no clear D gene. The CDR3 is 11 residues long. Germline V gene data show CDR1 as SNHLY and CDR2 as FYNNEI. V lost 3 bases and J 10 bases, leaving 9 bases between the germline ends. CDR3 nucleotides: TGTGCCAGCAGTGATTGGCCCCCAGCTTTCTTT. This gives the protein CASSDWPPAFF.

This clone has only a few counts. This sequence joins TRBV15 and TRBJ1-2; TRBD1 might be the D (5 bases). This CDR3 region has 15 residues. Germline lookup yields CDR1 LNHNV and CDR2 YYDKDF (reference sequence). V was cut by 3 bases and J by 1 base, with 12 bases left in between. CDR3 region: CATSRDKTNNYGYTF. In DNA, the CDR3 is TGTGCCACCAGCAGGGACAAGACAAATAACTATGGCTACACCTTC.

The chain links TRBV19 to TRBJ1-5; 7 positions agree with TRBD1. Germline CDR1 and CDR2: LNHDA and SQIVND (reference sequence). CDR3 length equals 16 residues. Trimming cost V 10 bases and J 1 base; bases outside gene matches: 13. This CDR3 reads CATNERQGQSNQPQHF. The CDR3 DNA sequence: TGTGCCACCAATGAGAGACAGGGTCAGAGCAATCAGCCCCAGCATTTT.

This chain connects TRBV6-5 to TRBJ2-7; 10 nucleotides match TRBD2. Germline values: CDR1 MNHEY, CDR2 SVGAGI. V shed 6 bases and J 0 bases; nucleotides not matched to a gene: 5. The CDR3 is made up of 15 amino acids. Here the CDR3 reads CASSSGLAASYEQYF. CDR3 DNA sequence: TGTGCCAGCAGCTCCGGACTAGCGGCCTCCTACGAGCAGTACTTC.

To note about this clone: Other DNA sequences from this sample encode an identical CDR3 as well. The chain joins TRBV29-1 to TRBJ1-1; D ambiguous. The CDR3 covers 13 residues. The V and J ends lost 4 bases and 0 bases respectively, with 9 bases between them. Per the germline V gene, CDR1 is SQVTM and CDR2 is ANQGSEA. The CDR3: CSVARLMNTEAFF. DNA of the CDR3: TGCAGCGTTGCTCGGTTGATGAACACTGAAGCTTTCTTT.